These 15 T cell receptor beta chains originate from one sample sequenced in a study of shared clonotypes between healthy human individuals. Libraries were prepared by immunoSEQ multiplex PCR; TCRdb keeps only in-frame clonotypes and omits some of them. Here the sample spans roughly 1,500,000 clones, about 98.5% being singletons. Sequencing was done on a sample of naive CD4+ T cells sorted from blood. Subset denoted: CD45RA+ positively selected. Receptor source: a man aged 25 to 40 in good health.

V usage is TRBV27 and J usage is TRBJ2-1; TRBD1 agrees at 10 bases. V was pared by 4 bases and J by 6 bases, with 21 bases of the junction left unmatched. Germline-derived CDR1 and CDR2 are MNHEY and SMNVEV (reference sequence). The CDR3 covers 20 residues. The CDR3 protein is CASSSEPPGTGAPTANEQFF. The CDR3, as DNA: TGTGCCAGCAGTTCCGAGCCCCCCGGGACAGGGGCACCTACCGCCAATGAGCAGTTCTTC.

Concerning this clone itself: Different DNA sequences within this sample yield the same CDR3. The V gene is TRBV5-4, the J gene TRBJ2-5; perhaps TRBD2 as D (7 bases). The CDR3 is 15 residues long. Trimming shortened V by 2 bases and J by 2 bases, and 13 bases separated the two germline ends. The germline V gene encodes CDR1 SGHNT and CDR2 YYREEE (reference sequence). The CDR3 protein is CASSLRGGLQETQYF. The DNA of the CDR3 is TGTGCCAGCAGCTTAAGGGGGGGGCTACAAGAGACCCAGTACTTC.

This clone was found once. The chain has TRBV19 and TRBJ2-7; the match to TRBD1 covers 8 bases. Germline lookup yields CDR1 LNHDA and CDR2 SQIVND (reference sequence). The CDR3 is 11 amino acids. With 10 bases clipped from V and 6 bases from J, the junction kept 5 bases outside the gene matches. The CDR3 DNA reads as TGTGCCACCCAGGGGGCGAGCGAGCAGTACTTC. It yields the protein CATQGASEQYF.

J is TRBJ2-3 and V is TRBV4-2; 7 nucleotides align to TRBD1. Germline loops: CDR1 LGHNA, CDR2 YNFKEQ. V dropped 5 bases and J dropped 4; count of bases not matched to a gene: 15. This CDR3 has 17 amino acids. The CDR3 is CASSYYRGRGNSDTQYF. The CDR3, as DNA: TGTGCCAGCAGCTACTACAGGGGCCGGGGCAATTCAGATACGCAGTATTTT.

The chain employs TRBV4-1 and TRBJ2-1, with 11 bases identical to TRBD2. Trimming at V came to 0 bases and at J to 9 bases, leaving 10 bases not matched to a gene. Germline values: CDR1 MGHRA, CDR2 YSYEKL. The CDR3 sequence is 17 residues long. The CDR3 sequence: CASSQDRGYGLAGEQFF. CDR3 coding DNA: TGCGCCAGCAGCCAAGATCGGGGCTATGGACTAGCGGGTGAGCAGTTCTTC.

J is TRBJ2-2 and V is TRBV28; D gene uncertain. The CDR3 covers 15 residues. Germline CDR1 reads MDHEN; CDR2 reads SYDVKM. V gave up 6 bases and J gave up 5 bases, with 16 bases separating them. CDR3 sequence: CASSPSDHRTGELFF. CDR3 sequence (DNA): TGTGCCAGCAGCCCCTCCGACCACCGTACCGGGGAGCTGTTTTTT.

As for this clone: This sample includes further DNA sequences coding for the same CDR3. The J gene is TRBJ2-3, the V gene TRBV9; 11 bases fit TRBD2. The CDR3 sequence is 15 residues long. V lost 0 bases to trimming and J lost 4 bases; unmatched junction nucleotides: 1. CDR1 and CDR2 from the germline V gene are SGDLS and YYNGEE. Written as DNA, the CDR3 is TGTGCCAGCAGCGTAGAACTAGCGGGAGCAGATACGCAGTATTTT. It is translated as CASSVELAGADTQYF.

This chain links TRBV6-5 with TRBJ2-7; 9 bases are shared with TRBD2. The germline CDR1 and CDR2 sequences are MNHEY and SVGAGI. This CDR3 is built from 14 residues. The V segment lost 2 bases and the J segment 4 bases; nucleotides outside the gene matches: 3. The CDR3 DNA sequence: TGTGCCAGCAGTTACAGTAGCGGGAGTTACGAGCAGTACTTC. This translates into CASSYSSGSYEQYF.

This clone was found once. The chain uses TRBV5-5 and TRBJ1-4; TRBD1 is a possible D gene (5 bases). V was pared by 3 bases and J by 7 bases, with 16 bases between. Germline loops: CDR1 SGHKS, CDR2 YYEKEE (reference sequence). The CDR3 is made up of 15 amino acids. The CDR3 region has the DNA TGTGCCAGCAGCTCCGGCGTTAGGGGAGCTGAAAAACTGTTTTTT. Amino acids: CASSSGVRGAEKLFF.

V is TRBV6-4 and J is TRBJ2-2, with D tentatively TRBD1 (6 bases). Trimming shortened V by 2 bases and J by 0 bases, and 22 bases separated the two germline ends. Germline lookup yields CDR1 MRHNA and CDR2 SNTAGT. This CDR3 comprises 20 residues. CDR3 sequence (DNA): TGTGCCAGCAGTGACCCCCTAATAAGAGGAGAGGGGGCGAACACCGGGGAGCTGTTTTTT. This gives the protein CASSDPLIRGEGANTGELFF.

This clone was observed once. The gene calls are TRBV18 and TRBJ1-3, with a possible D match to TRBD1 (6 bases). The V end was cut by 3 bases, the J end by 3 bases, with 15 bases between. The CDR3 length is 16 residues. Germline V gene sequence: CDR1 KGHSH, CDR2 LQKENI. The CDR3 DNA is TGTGCCAGCTCACCCCAACAGGGATCGTTTGGAAACACCATATATTTT. Residues: CASSPQQGSFGNTIYF.

The chain is built from TRBV7-9 and TRBJ2-1; D perhaps matches TRBD1 (5 bases). The germline gives CDR1 SEHNR, CDR2 FQNEAQ (reference sequence). This CDR3 is 14 amino acids long. V dropped 8 bases and J dropped 3 bases, with 14 bases sitting between them. The CDR3 sequence is CASGRLQVYNEQFF. In nucleotides, the CDR3 is TGTGCCAGCGGTCGGTTACAGGTCTACAATGAGCAGTTCTTC.

The chain combines TRBV5-6 with TRBJ2-7; D is uncertain. CDR3 size: 12 residues. Germline V CDR1 and CDR2: SGHDT, YYEEEE. The V end was cut by 1 base, the J end by 2 bases, with 4 bases between. This CDR3 is CASSLSAYEQYF. The CDR3 DNA sequence: TGTGCCAGCAGCTTGTCCGCCTACGAGCAGTACTTC.

V usage is TRBV2 and J usage is TRBJ2-5, with D perhaps matching TRBD1 (5 bases). Trimming removed 6 bases at V and 0 bases at J, with 11 bases between. The CDR3 spans 14 residues. Per germline, CDR1 SNHLY and CDR2 FYNNEI. The CDR3 sequence is CASSSPGYQETQYF. For the CDR3, the DNA is TGTGCCAGCAGCTCCCCAGGGTACCAAGAGACCCAGTACTTC. Full variable domain (outside the CDR3, taken from reference TRBV2 and TRBJ2-5): EPEVTQTPSHQVTQMGQEVILRCVPISNHLYFYWYRQILGQKVEFLVSFYNNEISEKSEIFDDQFSVERPDGSNFTLKIRSTKLEDSAMYFCASSSPGYQETQYFGPGTRLLVL.

The chain carries TRBV25-1 and TRBJ2-3; no clear D gene. Germline lookup yields CDR1 MGHDK and CDR2 SYGVNS. The CDR3 consists of 15 residues. Deletions cut 2 bases from V and 2 bases from J, with 11 bases between. The CDR3 DNA is TGTGCCAGCAGTGAAATGGGCCACGACACAGATACGCAGTATTTT. Residues: CASSEMGHDTDTQYF. Supplemented by reference TRBV25-1 and TRBJ2-3, the full variable domain reads EADIYQTPRYLVIGTGKKITLECSQTMGHDKMYWYQQDPGMELHLIHYSYGVNSTEKGDLSSESTVSRIRTEHFPLTLESARPSHTSQYLCASSEMGHDTDTQYFGPGTRLTVL.